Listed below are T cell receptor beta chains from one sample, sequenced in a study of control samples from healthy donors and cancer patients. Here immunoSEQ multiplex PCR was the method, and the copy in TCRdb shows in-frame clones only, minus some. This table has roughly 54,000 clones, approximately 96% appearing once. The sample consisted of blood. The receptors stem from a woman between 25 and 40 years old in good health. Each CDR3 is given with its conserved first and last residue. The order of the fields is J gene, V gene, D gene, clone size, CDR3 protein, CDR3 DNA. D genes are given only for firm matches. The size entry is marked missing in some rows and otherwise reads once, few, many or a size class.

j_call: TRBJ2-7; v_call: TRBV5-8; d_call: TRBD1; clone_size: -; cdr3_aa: CASSYYRGEQYF; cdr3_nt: TGTGCCAGCAGTTATTACAGGGGCGAGCAGTACTTC
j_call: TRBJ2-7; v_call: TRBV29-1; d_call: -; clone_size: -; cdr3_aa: CSVVGGYEQYF; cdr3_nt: TGCAGCGTTGTTGGGGGCTACGAGCAGTACTTC
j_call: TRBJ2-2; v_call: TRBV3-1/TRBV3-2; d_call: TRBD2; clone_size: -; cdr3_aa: CASSQEKGLANTGELFF; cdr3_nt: TGTGCCAGCAGCCAAGAAAAGGGACTAGCGAACACCGGGGAGCTGTTTTTT
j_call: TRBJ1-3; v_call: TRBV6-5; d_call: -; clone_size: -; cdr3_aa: CASSYSLPSSGNTIYF; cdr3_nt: TGTGCCAGCAGTTACTCGTTACCGAGCTCTGGAAACACCATATATTTT
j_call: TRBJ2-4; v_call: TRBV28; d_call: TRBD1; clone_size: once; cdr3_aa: CASRTTGENIQYF; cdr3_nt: TGTGCCAGTCGAACAACAGGGGAAAACATTCAGTACTTC
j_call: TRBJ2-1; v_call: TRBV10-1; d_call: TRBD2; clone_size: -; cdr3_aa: CASSATSDYNEQFF; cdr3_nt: TGCGCCAGCAGTGCCACTAGCGACTACAATGAGCAGTTCTTC
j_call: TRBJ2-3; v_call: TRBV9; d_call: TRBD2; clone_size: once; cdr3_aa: CASGKRGNTDTQYF; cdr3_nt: TGTGCCAGCGGGAAGCGGGGGAACACAGATACGCAGTATTTT
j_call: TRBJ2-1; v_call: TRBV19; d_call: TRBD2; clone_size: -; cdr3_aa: CASSIVGGRLAGSFGNEQFF; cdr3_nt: TGTGCCAGTAGTATAGTAGGGGGGAGGCTAGCGGGATCTTTCGGCAATGAGCAGTTCTTC
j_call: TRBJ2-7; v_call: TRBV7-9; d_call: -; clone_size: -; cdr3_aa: CASSLDEQFYEQYF; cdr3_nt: TGTGCCAGCAGCCTCGACGAGCAGTTCTACGAGCAGTACTTC
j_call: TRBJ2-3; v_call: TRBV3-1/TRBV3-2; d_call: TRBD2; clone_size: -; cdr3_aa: CASSLGREIDTQYF; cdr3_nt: TGTGCCAGCAGCCTAGGGCGGGAGATAGATACGCAGTATTTT
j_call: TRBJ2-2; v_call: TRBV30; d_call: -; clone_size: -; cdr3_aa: CAWNFGGGGRTGELFF; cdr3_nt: TGTGCCTGGAATTTTGGAGGGGGGGGGCGCACCGGGGAGCTGTTTTTT
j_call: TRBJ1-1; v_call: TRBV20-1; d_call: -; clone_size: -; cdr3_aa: CSARGDTEAFF; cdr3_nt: TGCAGTGCTAGGGGGGACACTGAAGCTTTCTTT
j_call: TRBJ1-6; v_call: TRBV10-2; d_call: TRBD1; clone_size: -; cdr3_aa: CASSEEGAGSPLHF; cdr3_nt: TGCGCCAGCAGTGAGGAGGGGGCCGGTTCACCCCTCCACTTT
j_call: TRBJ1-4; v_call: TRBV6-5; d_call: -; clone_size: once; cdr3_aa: CASSYGGASEKLFF; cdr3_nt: TGTGCCAGCAGTTACGGAGGGGCGAGCGAAAAACTGTTTTTT
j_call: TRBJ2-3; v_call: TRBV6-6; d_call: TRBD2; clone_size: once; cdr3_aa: CASSPLAGVPDTQYF; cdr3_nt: TGTGCCAGCAGTCCACTAGCGGGAGTTCCAGATACGCAGTATTTT
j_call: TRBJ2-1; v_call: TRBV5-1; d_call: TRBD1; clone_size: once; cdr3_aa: CASSLEGQGAGNEQFF; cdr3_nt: TGCGCCAGCAGCTTGGAAGGACAGGGGGCAGGCAATGAGCAGTTCTTC
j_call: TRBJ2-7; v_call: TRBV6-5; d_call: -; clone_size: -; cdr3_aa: CASNAAVAREQYF; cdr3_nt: TGTGCCAGCAACGCCGCAGTCGCCCGCGAGCAGTACTTC
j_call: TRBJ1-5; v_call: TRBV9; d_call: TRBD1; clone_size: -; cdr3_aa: CASSAGTEQNQPQHF; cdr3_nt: TGTGCCAGCAGCGCCGGGACAGAGCAAAATCAGCCCCAGCATTTT
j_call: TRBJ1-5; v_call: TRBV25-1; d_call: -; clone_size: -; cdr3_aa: CASSGGGEQPQHF; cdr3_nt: TGTGCCAGCAGTGGGGGTGGAGAGCAGCCCCAGCATTTT
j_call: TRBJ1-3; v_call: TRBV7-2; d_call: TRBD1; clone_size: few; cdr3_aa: CASSPMSRTGGSGNTIYF; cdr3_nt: TGTGCCAGCAGCCCTATGTCCAGGACAGGAGGCTCTGGAAACACCATATATTTT
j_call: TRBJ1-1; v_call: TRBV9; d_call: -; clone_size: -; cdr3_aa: CASSVDGHYTEAFF; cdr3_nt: TGTGCCAGCAGCGTAGACGGTCACTACACTGAAGCTTTCTTT
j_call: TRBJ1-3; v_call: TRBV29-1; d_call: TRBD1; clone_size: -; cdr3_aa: CSVQQGNSGNTIYF; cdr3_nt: TGCAGCGTCCAACAGGGGAACTCTGGAAACACCATATATTTT
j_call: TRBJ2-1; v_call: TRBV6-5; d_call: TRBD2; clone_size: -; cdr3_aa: CAGNSGTSYNNEQFF; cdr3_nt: TGTGCCGGTAACTCCGGGACTAGCTACAACAATGAGCAGTTCTTC
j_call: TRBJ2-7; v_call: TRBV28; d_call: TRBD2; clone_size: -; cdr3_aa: CASSSRTSGTYEQYF; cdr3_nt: TGTGCCAGCAGTTCGCGGACTAGCGGCACCTACGAGCAGTACTTC
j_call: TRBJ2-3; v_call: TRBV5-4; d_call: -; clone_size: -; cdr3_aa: CASSSTASTDTQYF; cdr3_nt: TGTGCCAGCAGCTCGACAGCTAGCACAGATACGCAGTATTTT
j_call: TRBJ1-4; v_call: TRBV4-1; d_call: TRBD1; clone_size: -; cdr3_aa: CASSPDRGEKLFF; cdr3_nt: TGCGCCAGCAGCCCGGACAGGGGCGAAAAACTGTTTTTT
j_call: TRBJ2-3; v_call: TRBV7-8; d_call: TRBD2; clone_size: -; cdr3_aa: CASSYDPRTSVSTDTQYF; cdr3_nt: TGTGCCAGCAGCTACGACCCCAGGACTAGCGTAAGCACAGATACGCAGTATTTT
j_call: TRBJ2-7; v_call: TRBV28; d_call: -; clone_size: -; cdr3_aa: CASSPPGALGEQYF; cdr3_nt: TGTGCCAGCAGTCCTCCGGGGGCGCTGGGGGAGCAGTACTTC
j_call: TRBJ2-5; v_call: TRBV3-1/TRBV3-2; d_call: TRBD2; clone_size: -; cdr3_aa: CASSTLAGGQETQYF; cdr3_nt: TGTGCCAGCAGTACACTAGCGGGGGGACAAGAGACCCAGTACTTC
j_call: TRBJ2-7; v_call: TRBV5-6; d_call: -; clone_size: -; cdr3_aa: CASSQQGSYEQYF; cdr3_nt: TGTGCCAGCAGCCAACAGGGATCTTACGAGCAGTACTTC
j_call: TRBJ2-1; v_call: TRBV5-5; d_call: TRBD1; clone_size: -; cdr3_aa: CASSDPGDSSYNEQFF; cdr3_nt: TGTGCCAGCAGCGACCCAGGGGACAGCTCCTACAATGAGCAGTTCTTC
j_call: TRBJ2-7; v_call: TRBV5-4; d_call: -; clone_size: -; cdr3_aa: CASSPSGRYEQYF; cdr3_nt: TGTGCCAGCAGCCCCTCTGGGAGATACGAGCAGTACTTC
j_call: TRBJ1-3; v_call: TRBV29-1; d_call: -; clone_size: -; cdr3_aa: CSAVDSGNTIYF; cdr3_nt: TGCAGCGCCGTGGACAGTGGAAACACCATATATTTT
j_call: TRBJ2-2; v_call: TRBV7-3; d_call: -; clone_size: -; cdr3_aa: CASSPRQSSGELFF; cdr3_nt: TGTGCCAGCAGCCCGCGACAGAGCTCCGGGGAGCTGTTTTTT
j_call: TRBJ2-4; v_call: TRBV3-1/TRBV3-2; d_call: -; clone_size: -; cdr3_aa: CASSQGSGGGKNIQYF; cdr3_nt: TGTGCCAGCAGCCAAGGGTCCGGAGGAGGCAAAAACATTCAGTACTTC
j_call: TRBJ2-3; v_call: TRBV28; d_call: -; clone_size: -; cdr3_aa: CASSPTGTMGTDTQYF; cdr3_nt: TGTGCCAGCAGTCCCACCGGGACAATGGGCACAGATACGCAGTATTTT
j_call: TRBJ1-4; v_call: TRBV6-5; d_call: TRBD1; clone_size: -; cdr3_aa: CASSYSTGGEKLFF; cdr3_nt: TGTGCCAGCAGTTACTCGACAGGGGGTGAAAAACTGTTTTTT
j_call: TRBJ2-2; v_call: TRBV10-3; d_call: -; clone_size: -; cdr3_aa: CAISGGPGELFF; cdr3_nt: TGTGCCATCAGTGGGGGACCCGGGGAGCTGTTTTTT
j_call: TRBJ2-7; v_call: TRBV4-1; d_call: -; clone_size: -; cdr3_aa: CASSQVLPTYEQYF; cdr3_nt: TGCGCCAGCAGCCAAGTGTTGCCCACCTACGAGCAGTACTTC
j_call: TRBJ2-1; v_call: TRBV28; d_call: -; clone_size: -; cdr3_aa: CASSLDSGSYNEQFF; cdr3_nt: TGTGCCAGCAGCCTGGACTCAGGCTCCTACAATGAGCAGTTCTTC
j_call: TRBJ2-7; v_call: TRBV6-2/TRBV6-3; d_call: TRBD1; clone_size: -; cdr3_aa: CASSRPGQGSSYEQYF; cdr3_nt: TGTGCCAGCAGTCGGCCGGGACAGGGAAGCTCCTACGAGCAGTACTTC
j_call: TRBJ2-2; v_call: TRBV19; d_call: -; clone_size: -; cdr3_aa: CASTLIGGRDTGELFF; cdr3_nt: TGTGCCAGTACCCTGATTGGGGGGCGCGACACCGGGGAGCTGTTTTTT
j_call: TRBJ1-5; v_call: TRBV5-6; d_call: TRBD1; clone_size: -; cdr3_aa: CASSRTGDINQPQHF; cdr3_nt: TGTGCCAGCAGCCGGACAGGGGATATTAATCAGCCCCAGCATTTT
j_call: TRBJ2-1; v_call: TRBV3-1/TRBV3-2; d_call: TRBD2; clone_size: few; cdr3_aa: CASSRLAGGPVNEQFF; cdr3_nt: TGTGCCAGCAGCCGACTAGCGGGAGGGCCAGTGAATGAGCAGTTCTTC
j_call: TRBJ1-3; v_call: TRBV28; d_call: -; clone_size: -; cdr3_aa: CASSSTGAGPSGNTIYF; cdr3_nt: TGTGCCAGCAGTTCCACCGGGGCGGGACCCTCTGGAAACACCATATATTTT
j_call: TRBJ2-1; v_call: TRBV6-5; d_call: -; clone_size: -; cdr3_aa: CASSYAGTQYNEQFF; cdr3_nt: TGTGCCAGCAGTTACGCTGGGACCCAATACAATGAGCAGTTCTTC
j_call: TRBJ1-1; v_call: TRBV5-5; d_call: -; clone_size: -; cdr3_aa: CASSRDLGTTEAFF; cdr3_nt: TGTGCCAGCAGCAGAGATTTGGGAACCACTGAAGCTTTCTTT
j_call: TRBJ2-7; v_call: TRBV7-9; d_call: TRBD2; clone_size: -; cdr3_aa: CASSLDSGTSEQYF; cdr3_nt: TGTGCCAGCAGCTTAGATAGCGGGACATCCGAGCAGTACTTC
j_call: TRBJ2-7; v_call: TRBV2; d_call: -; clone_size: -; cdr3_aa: CASKQVESYEQYF; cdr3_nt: TGTGCCAGCAAGCAGGTGGAATCCTACGAGCAGTACTTC
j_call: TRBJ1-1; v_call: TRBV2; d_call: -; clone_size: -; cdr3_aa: CASSNTRNTEAFF; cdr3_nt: TGTGCCAGCAGTAACACAAGGAACACTGAAGCTTTCTTT
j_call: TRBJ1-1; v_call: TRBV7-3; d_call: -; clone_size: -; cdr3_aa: CASSTDTNTEAFF; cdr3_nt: TGTGCCAGCAGCACCGACACGAACACTGAAGCTTTCTTT
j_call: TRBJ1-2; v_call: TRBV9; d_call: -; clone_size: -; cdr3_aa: CASSVDRVAYGYTF; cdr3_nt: TGTGCCAGCAGCGTAGATAGGGTGGCCTATGGCTACACCTTC
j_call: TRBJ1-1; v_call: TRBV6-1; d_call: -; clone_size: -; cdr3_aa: CASSEREGTEAFF; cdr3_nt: TGTGCCAGCAGTGAAAGGGAGGGCACTGAAGCTTTCTTT
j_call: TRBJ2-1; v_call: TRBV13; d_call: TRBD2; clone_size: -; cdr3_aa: CASIERTSPREQFF; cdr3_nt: TGTGCCAGCATCGAACGGACTAGTCCACGAGAGCAGTTCTTC
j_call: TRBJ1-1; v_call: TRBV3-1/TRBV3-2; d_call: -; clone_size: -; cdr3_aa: CASSQGKGVTEAFF; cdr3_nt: TGTGCCAGCAGCCAAGGGAAAGGGGTCACTGAAGCTTTCTTT
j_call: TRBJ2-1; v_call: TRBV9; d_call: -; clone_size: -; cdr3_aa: CASSPRTNEQFF; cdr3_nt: TGTGCCAGCAGCCCCCGAACAAATGAGCAGTTCTTC
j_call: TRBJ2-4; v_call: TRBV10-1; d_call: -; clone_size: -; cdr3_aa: CASSEPAEGNIQYF; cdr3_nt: TGCGCCAGCAGTGAGCCCGCTGAGGGGAACATTCAGTACTTC